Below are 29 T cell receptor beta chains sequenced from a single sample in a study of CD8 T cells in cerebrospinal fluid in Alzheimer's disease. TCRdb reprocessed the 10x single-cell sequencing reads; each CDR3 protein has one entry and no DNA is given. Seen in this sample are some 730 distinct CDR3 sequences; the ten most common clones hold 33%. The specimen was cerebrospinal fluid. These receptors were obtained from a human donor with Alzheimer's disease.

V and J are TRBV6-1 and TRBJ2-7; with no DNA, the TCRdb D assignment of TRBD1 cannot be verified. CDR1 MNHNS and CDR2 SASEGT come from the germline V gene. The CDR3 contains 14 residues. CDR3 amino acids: CASRRTGSSYEQYF.

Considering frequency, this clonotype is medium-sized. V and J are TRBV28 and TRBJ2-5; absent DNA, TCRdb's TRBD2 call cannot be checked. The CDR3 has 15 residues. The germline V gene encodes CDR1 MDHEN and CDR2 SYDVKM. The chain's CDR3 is CASSLSSGSEETQYF.

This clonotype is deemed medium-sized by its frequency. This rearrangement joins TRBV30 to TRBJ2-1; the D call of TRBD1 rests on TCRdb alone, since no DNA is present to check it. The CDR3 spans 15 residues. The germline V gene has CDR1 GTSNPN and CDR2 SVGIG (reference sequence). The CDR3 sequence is CAWSVRDRYNNEQFF.

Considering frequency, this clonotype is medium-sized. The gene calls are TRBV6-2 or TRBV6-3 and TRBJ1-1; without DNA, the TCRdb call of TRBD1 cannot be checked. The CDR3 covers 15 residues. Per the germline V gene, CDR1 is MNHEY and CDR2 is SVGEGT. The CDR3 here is CASTPEQGANTEAFF.

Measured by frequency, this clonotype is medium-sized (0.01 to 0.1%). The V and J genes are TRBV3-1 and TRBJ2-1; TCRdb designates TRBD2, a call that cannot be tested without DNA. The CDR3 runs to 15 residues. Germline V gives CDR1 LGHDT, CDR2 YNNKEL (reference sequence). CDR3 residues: CASSWTRKADNEQFF.

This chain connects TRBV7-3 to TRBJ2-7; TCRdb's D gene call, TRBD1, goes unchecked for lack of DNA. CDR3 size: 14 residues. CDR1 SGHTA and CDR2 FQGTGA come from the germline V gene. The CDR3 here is CASSLNGGAEEQYF.

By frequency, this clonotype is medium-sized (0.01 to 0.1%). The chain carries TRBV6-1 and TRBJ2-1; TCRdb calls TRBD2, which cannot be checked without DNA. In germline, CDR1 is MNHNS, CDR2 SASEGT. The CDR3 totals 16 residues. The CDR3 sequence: CASSPLGGGAYNEQFF.

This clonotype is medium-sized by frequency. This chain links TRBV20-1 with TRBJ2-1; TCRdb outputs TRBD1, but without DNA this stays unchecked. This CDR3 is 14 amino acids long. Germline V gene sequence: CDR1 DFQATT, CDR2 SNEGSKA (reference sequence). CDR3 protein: CSARTGAEYNEQFF.

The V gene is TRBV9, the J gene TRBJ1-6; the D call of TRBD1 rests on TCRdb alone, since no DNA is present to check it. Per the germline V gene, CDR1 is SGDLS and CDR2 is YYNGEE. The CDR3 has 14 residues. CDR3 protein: CASSVGQGHSPLHF.

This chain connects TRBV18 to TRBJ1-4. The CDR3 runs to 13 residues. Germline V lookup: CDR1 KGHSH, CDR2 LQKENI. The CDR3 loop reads CASSTATNEKLFF. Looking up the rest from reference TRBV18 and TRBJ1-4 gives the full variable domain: NAGVMQNPRHLVRRRGQEARLRCSPMKGHSHVYWYRQLPEEGLKFMVYLQKENIIDESGMPKERFSAEFPKEGPSILRIQQVVRGDSAAYFCASSTATNEKLFFGSGTQLSVL.

CDR3 in amino acids: CASSLIRADNEQFF. This chain connects TRBV5-1 to TRBJ2-1; as DNA is missing, the TRBD1 call by TCRdb cannot be tested. Germline V gene lookup returns CDR1 SGHRS and CDR2 YFSETQ. CDR3 length: 14 residues. Filled out from reference TRBV5-1 and TRBJ2-1, the complete variable domain reads KAGVTQTPRYLIKTRGQQVTLSCSPISGHRSVSWYQQTPGQGLQFLFEYFSETQRNKGNFPGRFSGRQFSNSRSEMNVSTLELGDSALYLCASSLIRADNEQFFGPGTRLTVL.

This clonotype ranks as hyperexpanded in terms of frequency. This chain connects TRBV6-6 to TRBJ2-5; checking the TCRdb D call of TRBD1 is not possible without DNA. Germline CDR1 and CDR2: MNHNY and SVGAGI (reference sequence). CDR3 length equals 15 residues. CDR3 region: CASSYSRQGRETQYF.

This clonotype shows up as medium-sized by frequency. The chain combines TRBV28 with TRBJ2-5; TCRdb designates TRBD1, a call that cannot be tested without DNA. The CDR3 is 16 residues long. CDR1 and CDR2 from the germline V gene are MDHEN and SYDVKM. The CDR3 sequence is CASSLWGGRSQETQYF. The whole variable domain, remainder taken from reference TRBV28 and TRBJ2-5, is DVKVTQSSRYLVKRTGEKVFLECVQDMDHENMFWYRQDPGLGLRLIYFSYDVKMKEKGDIPEGYSVSREKKERFSLILESASTNQTSMYLCASSLWGGRSQETQYFGPGTRLLVL.

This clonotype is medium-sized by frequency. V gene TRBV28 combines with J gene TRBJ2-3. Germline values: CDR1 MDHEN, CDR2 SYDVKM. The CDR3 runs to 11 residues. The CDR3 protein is CASSYTVMQYF.

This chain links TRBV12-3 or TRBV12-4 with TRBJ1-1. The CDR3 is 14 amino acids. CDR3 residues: CASSLAGHNTEAFF.

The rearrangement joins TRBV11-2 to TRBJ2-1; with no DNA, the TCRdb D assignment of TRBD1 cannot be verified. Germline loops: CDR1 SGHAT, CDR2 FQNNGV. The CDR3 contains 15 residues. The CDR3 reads CASSLVQGWYNEQFF.

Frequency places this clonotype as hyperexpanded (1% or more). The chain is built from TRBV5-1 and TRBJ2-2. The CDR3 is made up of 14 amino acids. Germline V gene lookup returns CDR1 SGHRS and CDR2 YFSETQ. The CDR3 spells CASSNGLRPGELFF.

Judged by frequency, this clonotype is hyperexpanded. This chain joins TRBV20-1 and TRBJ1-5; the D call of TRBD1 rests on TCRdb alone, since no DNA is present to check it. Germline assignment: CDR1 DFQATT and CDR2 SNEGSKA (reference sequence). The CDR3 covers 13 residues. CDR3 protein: CSARPTGNQPQHF.

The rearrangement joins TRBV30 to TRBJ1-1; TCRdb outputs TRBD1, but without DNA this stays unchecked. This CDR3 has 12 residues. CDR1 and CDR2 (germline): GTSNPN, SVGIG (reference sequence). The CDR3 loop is CAWGGAPTEAFF.

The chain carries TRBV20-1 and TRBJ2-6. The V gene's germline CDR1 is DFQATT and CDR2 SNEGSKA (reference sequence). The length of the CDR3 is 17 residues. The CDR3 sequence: CSARDAYRFSGANVLTF.

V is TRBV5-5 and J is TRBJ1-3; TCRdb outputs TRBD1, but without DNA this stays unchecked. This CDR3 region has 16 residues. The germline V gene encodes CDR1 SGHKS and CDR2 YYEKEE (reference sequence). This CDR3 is CASSGDRGYSGNTIYF.

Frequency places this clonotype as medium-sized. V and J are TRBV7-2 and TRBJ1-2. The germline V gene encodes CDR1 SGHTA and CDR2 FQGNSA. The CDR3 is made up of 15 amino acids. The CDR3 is CASSLYLDSYYGYTF.

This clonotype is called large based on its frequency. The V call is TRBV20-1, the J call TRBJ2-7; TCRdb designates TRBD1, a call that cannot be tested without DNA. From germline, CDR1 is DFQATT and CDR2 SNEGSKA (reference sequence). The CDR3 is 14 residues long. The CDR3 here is CSASPFGATYEQYF.

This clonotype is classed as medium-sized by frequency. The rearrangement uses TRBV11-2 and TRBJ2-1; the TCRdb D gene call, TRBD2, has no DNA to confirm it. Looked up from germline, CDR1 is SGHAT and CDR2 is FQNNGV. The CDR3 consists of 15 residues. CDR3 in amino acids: CASSLERDGYNEQFF.

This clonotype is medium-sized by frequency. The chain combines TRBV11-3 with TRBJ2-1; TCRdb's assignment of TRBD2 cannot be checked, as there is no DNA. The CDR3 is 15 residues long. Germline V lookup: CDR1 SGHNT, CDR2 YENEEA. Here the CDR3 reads CASSPRSGSYNEQFF.

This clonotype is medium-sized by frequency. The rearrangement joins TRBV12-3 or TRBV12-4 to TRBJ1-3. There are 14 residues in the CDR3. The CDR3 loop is CASSFGSAGKTIYF.

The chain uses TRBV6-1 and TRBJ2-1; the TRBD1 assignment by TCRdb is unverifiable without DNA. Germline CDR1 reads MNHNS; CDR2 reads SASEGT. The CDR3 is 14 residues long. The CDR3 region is CASTEGGPYNEQFF.

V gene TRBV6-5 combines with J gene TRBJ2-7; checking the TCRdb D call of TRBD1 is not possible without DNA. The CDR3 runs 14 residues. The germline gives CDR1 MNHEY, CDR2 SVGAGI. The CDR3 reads CASSSSGAPNEQYF.

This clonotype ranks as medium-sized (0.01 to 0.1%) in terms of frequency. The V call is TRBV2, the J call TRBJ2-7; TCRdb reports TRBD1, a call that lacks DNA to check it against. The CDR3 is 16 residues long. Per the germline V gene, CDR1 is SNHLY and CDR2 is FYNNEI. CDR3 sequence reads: CASSNHRQSLTYEQYF.